The 25 T cell receptor beta chains below were found in one sample sequenced in a study of blood T cell repertoires in COVID-19. Profiled with immunoSEQ multiplex PCR; TCRdb holds only in-frame clones, not every one. The table shows about 230,000 clones, with over 80% occurring only once. The material sequenced was peripheral blood. These receptor sequences come from a woman in her seventies with active or convalescent COVID-19.

J is TRBJ1-1 and V is TRBV18; TRBD1 might be the D (6 bases). The CDR3 consists of 12 residues. V was cut by 0 bases and J by 8 bases, with 7 bases left in between. CDR1 is KGHSH, CDR2 LQKENI, per germline. The CDR3 spells CASSPPQGEAFF. DNA of the CDR3: TGTGCCAGCTCACCACCGCAGGGGGAAGCTTTCTTT.

The rearrangement joins TRBV4-1 to TRBJ2-7; TRBD2 aligns across 16 bases. The V segment lost 4 bases and the J segment 2 bases; nucleotides outside the gene matches: 14. The germline V gene encodes CDR1 MGHRA and CDR2 YSYEKL. The CDR3 loop spans 20 amino acids. The CDR3 reads CASSPGPRVGLAGGPYEQYF. CDR3 DNA: TGCGCCAGCAGCCCTGGGCCCAGGGTGGGACTAGCGGGAGGGCCCTACGAGCAGTACTTC.

This clone was counted between two and nine times. V is TRBV19 and J is TRBJ2-7; TRBD2 aligns across 12 bases. The CDR3 spans 19 residues. Trimming at V came to 4 bases and at J to 3 bases, leaving 16 bases not matched to a gene. CDR1 is LNHDA, CDR2 SQIVND, per germline (reference sequence). The CDR3 DNA reads TGTGCCAGTAGTAAAGGGCCGGGTGCGGGGACTAGCGGGTTCTACGAGCAGTACTTC. It is translated as CASSKGPGAGTSGFYEQYF.

The J gene is TRBJ2-5, the V gene TRBV29-1, with D possibly TRBD1 on 5 matching bases. The germline V gene has CDR1 SQVTM and CDR2 ANQGSEA. CDR3 length: 12 amino acids. Trimming removed 4 bases from V and 3 bases from J, with 9 bases in between. CDR3 sequence: CSVGGVEETQYF. CDR3 coding DNA: TGCAGCGTTGGGGGCGTGGAAGAGACCCAGTACTTC.

The chain uses TRBV2 and TRBJ2-7; no clear D. The germline gives CDR1 SNHLY, CDR2 FYNNEI. Trimming removed 3 bases at V and 0 bases at J, with 6 bases between. The CDR3 contains 13 residues. The chain's CDR3 is CASSESVSYEQYF. The CDR3 coding sequence is TGTGCCAGCAGTGAGTCGGTCTCCTACGAGCAGTACTTC.

The rearrangement joins TRBV27 to TRBJ2-1, with 7 bases fitting TRBD2. The V gene's germline CDR1 is MNHEY and CDR2 SMNVEV (reference sequence). J lost 2 bases, V lost 6 bases, and 10 bases had no gene match. The CDR3 spans 16 residues. The chain's CDR3 is CASSRKLALAYNEQFF. In DNA, the CDR3 is TGTGCCAGCAGCCGGAAACTAGCGCTTGCCTACAATGAGCAGTTCTTC.

The chain combines TRBV11-2 with TRBJ2-1; D may be TRBD2 (7 bases). The CDR3 loop spans 13 amino acids. Trimming left V 10 bases short and J 9 bases short, with 19 bases between. CDR1 SGHAT and CDR2 FQNNGV come from the germline V gene. CDR3: CATGAWEGGEQFF. The CDR3 DNA follows: TGTGCCACCGGAGCGTGGGAGGGGGGTGAGCAGTTCTTC.

This sequence joins TRBV19 and TRBJ1-2; no reliable D call. This CDR3 has 12 residues. Germline V CDR1 and CDR2: LNHDA, SQIVND (reference sequence). V lost 4 bases and J lost 7, with 10 bases in between. For the CDR3, the DNA is TGTGCCAGTAGTAGAGCAGCGGGTGGCTACACCTTC. Amino acids: CASSRAAGGYTF. The variable domain in full, completed from reference TRBV19 and TRBJ1-2, reads DGGITQSPKYLFRKEGQNVTLSCEQNLNHDAMYWYRQDPGQGLRLIYYSQIVNDFQKGDIAEGYSVSREKKESFPLTVTSAQKNPTAFYLCASSRAAGGYTFGSGTRLTVV.

The genes are TRBV9 and TRBJ1-2; D is perhaps TRBD1 (5 bases). Germline-derived CDR1 and CDR2 are SGDLS and YYNGEE. This CDR3 spans 15 amino acids. V lost 2 bases, J lost 4 bases, and 15 bases lay in between. The CDR3 loop reads CASSVPPQASYGYTF. The DNA of the CDR3 is TGTGCCAGCAGCGTCCCCCCACAGGCCAGCTATGGCTACACCTTC.

The rearrangement links TRBV5-4 to TRBJ2-7, with D possibly being TRBD1 (5 bases). This CDR3 has 15 residues. The V and J ends lost 4 bases and 7 bases respectively, with 21 bases between them. CDR1 and CDR2 (germline): SGHNT, YYREEE (reference sequence). The CDR3 nucleotides are TGTGCCAGCAGCCCTCGACAGTTGAGTCCTAATGAGCAGTACTTC. Translation: CASSPRQLSPNEQYF. Using reference TRBV5-4 and TRBJ2-7 for the parts outside the CDR3, the full variable domain is ETGVTQSPTHLIKTRGQQVTLRCSSQSGHNTVSWYQQALGQGPQFIFQYYREEENGRGNFPPRFSGLQFPNYSSELNVNALELDDSALYLCASSPRQLSPNEQYFGPGTRLTVT.

The chain has TRBV6-1 and TRBJ2-2; 7 nucleotides line up with TRBD1. The CDR3 totals 15 residues. CDR1 MNHNS and CDR2 SASEGT come from the germline V gene. Trimming removed 2 bases from V and 1 base from J; junction bases left unmatched: 1. DNA of the CDR3: TGTGCCAGCAGTGAAAGGACAGGGAACACCGGGGAGCTGTTTTTT. Amino acids: CASSERTGNTGELFF.

CDR3 bases: TGCGCCAGCAGCCGAGATCGGACAGGGACGGGTAATGAGCAGTTCTTC. This sequence encodes CASSRDRTGTGNEQFF. V usage is TRBV4-3 and J usage is TRBJ2-1; 8 nucleotides line up with TRBD1. The CDR3 is made up of 16 amino acids. The V and J ends lost 4 bases and 7 bases, in that order; junction bases with no gene match: 12. Germline V gene data show CDR1 as LGHNA and CDR2 as YSLEER.

The chain carries TRBV10-1 and TRBJ2-1; 7 bases agree with TRBD2. Germline V lookup: CDR1 WNHNN, CDR2 SYGVQD (reference sequence). The CDR3 sequence is 16 residues long. The ends lost 7 bases at V and 6 bases at J; junction bases unmatched: 15. CDR3 coding DNA: TGCGCCAGCACCCATCGGAGGGCCGAGCGGGGCAATGAGCAGTTCTTC. Its translation is CASTHRRAERGNEQFF.

This clone showed up many times. The chain joins TRBV5-8 to TRBJ2-7; 7 bases match TRBD1. This CDR3 spans 15 amino acids. The germline CDR1 and CDR2 sequences are SGHTS and YDEGEE. V shed 3 bases and J 0 bases; nucleotides not matched to a gene: 6. CDR3: CASSSGTDFSYEQYF. The CDR3 DNA sequence: TGTGCCAGCAGCTCTGGGACAGACTTCTCCTACGAGCAGTACTTC.

The CDR3 nucleotides are TGTGCCAGCAGTTCCCACTTGGCAGATACGCAGTATTTT. This translates into CASSSHLADTQYF. The gene calls are TRBV28 and TRBJ2-3; D unresolved. The CDR3 extends over 13 amino acids. Trimming shortened V by 4 bases and J by 4 bases, and 9 bases separated the two germline ends. The germline CDR1 and CDR2 sequences are MDHEN and SYDVKM.

The J gene is TRBJ2-1, the V gene TRBV10-3; D gene uncertain. Germline assignment: CDR1 ENHRY and CDR2 SYGVKD. V shed 7 bases and J shed 0 bases, with 13 bases lying between them. CDR3 length: 15 amino acids. As DNA, the CDR3 is TGTGCCATCAACGTCGCACCCAGCTCCTACAATGAGCAGTTCTTC. Its translation is CAINVAPSSYNEQFF.

CDR3 loop: CASGIQGSDTEAFF. In DNA, the CDR3 is TGCGCCAGCGGAATACAGGGGTCTGACACTGAAGCTTTCTTT. This sequence joins TRBV5-1 and TRBJ1-1; 7 bases agree with TRBD1. V dropped 7 bases and J dropped 3; count of bases not matched to a gene: 9. Germline V lookup: CDR1 SGHRS, CDR2 YFSETQ. The CDR3 length is 14 residues.

This clone was seen only a few times. The V and J genes are TRBV29-1 and TRBJ1-2; D is possibly TRBD1 (6 bases). The ends were cut back, 5 bases at V and 5 bases at J, with 9 bases in the middle. CDR3 size: 11 residues. Germline CDR1 and CDR2: SQVTM and ANQGSEA. The DNA of the CDR3 is TGCAGCGTTACAACAGGGTATGGCTACACCTTC. This gives the protein CSVTTGYGYTF.

This clone was detected a few times. The chain combines TRBV5-1 with TRBJ2-5, with D unresolved. This CDR3 is built from 13 residues. Germline V CDR1 and CDR2: SGHRS, YFSETQ. V was trimmed by 4 bases and J by 5 bases, leaving 12 bases between them. The CDR3 loop reads CASSKRERETQYF. In DNA, the CDR3 is TGCGCCAGCAGCAAGAGAGAGAGGGAGACCCAGTACTTC.

The rearrangement uses TRBV7-2 and TRBJ2-3, with TRBD2 matching over 8 bases. With V trimmed by 1 base and J by 5 bases, 8 bases remained unmatched. The CDR3 covers 16 residues. Per the germline V gene, CDR1 is SGHTA and CDR2 is FQGNSA. The CDR3 loop is CASSLDWRGARDTQYF. The CDR3 coding sequence is TGTGCCAGCAGCTTAGATTGGCGGGGGGCCCGAGATACGCAGTATTTT.

The chain uses TRBV4-1 and TRBJ1-2; D uncertain. Germline CDR1 reads MGHRA; CDR2 reads YSYEKL. V dropped 0 bases and J dropped 10 bases, with 15 bases sitting between them. The CDR3 is made up of 14 amino acids. CDR3 in amino acids: CASSQEGRTWFYTF. The CDR3 region has the DNA TGCGCCAGCAGCCAAGAAGGGAGAACATGGTTCTACACCTTC.

Many counts were recorded for this clone. The chain is built from TRBV6-4 and TRBJ1-5; D not certain. Germline V lookup: CDR1 MRHNA, CDR2 SNTAGT. This CDR3 region has 12 residues. V dropped 1 base and J dropped 6 bases, with 4 bases sitting between them. The CDR3 reads CASSDCGQPQHF. CDR3 nucleotide sequence: TGTGCCAGCAGTGACTGCGGTCAGCCCCAGCATTTT.

The chain is built from TRBV6-5 and TRBJ2-7, with TRBD1 matching 8 bases. Per germline, CDR1 MNHEY and CDR2 SVGAGI. CDR3 length equals 14 residues. The trim removed 7 bases at V and 2 bases at J, leaving 7 bases unmatched. CDR3 coding DNA: TGTGCCAGCACTTCACAGGGGGGAACCTACGAGCAGTACTTC. It yields the protein CASTSQGGTYEQYF.

The chain uses TRBV12-3 or TRBV12-4 and TRBJ2-7, with TRBD1 matching over 8 bases. Unmatched junction bases numbered 9, after V lost 11 bases and J lost 3 bases. The CDR3 has 13 amino acids. CDR3 sequence: CACDRGWDYEQYF. DNA of the CDR3: TGTGCCTGCGACAGGGGATGGGACTACGAGCAGTACTTC.

This chain uses TRBV27 with TRBJ1-2, with 9 bases lining up with TRBD1. The CDR3 sequence is 17 residues long. Per germline, CDR1 MNHEY and CDR2 SMNVEV (reference sequence). The V segment lost 4 bases and the J segment 6 bases; nucleotides outside the gene matches: 15. CDR3 DNA: TGTGCCAGCAGTTCAAAATCCACAGGGGGCGGAATAAATGGCTACACCTTC. Translated, it gives CASSSKSTGGGINGYTF.